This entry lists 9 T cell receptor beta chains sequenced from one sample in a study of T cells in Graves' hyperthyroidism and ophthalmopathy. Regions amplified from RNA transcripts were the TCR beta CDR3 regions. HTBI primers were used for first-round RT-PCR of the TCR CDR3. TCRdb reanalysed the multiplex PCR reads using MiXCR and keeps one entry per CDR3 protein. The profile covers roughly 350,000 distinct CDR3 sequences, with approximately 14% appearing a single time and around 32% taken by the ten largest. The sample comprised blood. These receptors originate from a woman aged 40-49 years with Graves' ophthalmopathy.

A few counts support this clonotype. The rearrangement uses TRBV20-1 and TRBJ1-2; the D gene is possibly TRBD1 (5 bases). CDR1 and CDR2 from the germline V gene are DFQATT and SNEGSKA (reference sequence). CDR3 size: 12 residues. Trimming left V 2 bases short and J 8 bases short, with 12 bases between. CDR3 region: CSARLSGGGYTF. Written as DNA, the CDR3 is TGCAGTGCTAGATTATCGGGGGGGGGCTACACCTTC.

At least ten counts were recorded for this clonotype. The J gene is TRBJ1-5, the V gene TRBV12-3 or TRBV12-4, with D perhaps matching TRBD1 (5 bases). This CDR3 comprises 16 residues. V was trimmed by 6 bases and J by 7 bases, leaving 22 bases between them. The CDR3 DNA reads TGTGCCAGCAGCCCGGCGGGGGGGGGTCAGGGACAGCCCCAGCATTTT. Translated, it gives CASSPAGGGQGQPQHF.

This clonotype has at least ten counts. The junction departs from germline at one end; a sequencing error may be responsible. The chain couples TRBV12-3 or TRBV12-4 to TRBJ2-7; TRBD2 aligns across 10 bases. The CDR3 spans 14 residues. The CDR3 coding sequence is TGTGCCAGCAGTCTAGCGGGAGTGCGTTACGAGCAGTACTTC. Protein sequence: CASSLAGVRYEQYF.

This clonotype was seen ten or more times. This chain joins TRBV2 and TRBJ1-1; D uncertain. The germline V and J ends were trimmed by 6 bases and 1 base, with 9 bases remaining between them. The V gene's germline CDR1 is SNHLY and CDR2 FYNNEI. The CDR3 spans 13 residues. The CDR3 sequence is CASRGSGNTEAFF. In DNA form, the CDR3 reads TGTGCCAGCAGGGGCTCGGGGAACACTGAAGCTTTCTTT.

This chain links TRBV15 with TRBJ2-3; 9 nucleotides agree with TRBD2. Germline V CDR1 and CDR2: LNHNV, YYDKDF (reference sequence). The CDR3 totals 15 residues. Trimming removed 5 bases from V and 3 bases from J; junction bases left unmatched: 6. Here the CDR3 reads CATSGGSGRTDTQYF. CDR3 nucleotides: TGTGCCACCAGCGGCGGTAGCGGGAGAACAGATACGCAGTATTTT.

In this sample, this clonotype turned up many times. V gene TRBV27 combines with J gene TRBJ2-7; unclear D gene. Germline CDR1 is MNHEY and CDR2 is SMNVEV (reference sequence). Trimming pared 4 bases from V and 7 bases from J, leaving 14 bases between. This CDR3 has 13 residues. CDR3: CASSSAEYVEQYF. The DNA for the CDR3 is TGTGCCAGCAGTTCCGCCGAGTACGTGGAGCAGTACTTC.

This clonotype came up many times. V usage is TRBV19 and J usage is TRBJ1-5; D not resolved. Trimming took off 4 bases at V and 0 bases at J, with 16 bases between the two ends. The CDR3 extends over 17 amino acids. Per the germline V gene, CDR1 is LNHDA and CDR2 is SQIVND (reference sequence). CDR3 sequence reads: CASSTTGGPYSNQPQHF. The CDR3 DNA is TGTGCCAGTAGTACCACCGGCGGACCATATAGCAATCAGCCCCAGCATTTT.

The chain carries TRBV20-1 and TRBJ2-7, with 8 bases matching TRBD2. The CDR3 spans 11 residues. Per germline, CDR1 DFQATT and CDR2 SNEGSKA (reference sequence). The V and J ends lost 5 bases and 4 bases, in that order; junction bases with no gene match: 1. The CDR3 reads CSAQRGYEQYF. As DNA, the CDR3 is TGCAGTGCTCAGCGGGGGTACGAGCAGTACTTC.

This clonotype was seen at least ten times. Written as DNA, the CDR3 is TGTGCCAGCAGCCTACGCAACAGTGAAAAACTGTTTTTT. Translated, it gives CASSLRNSEKLFF. The chain uses TRBV27 and TRBJ1-4, with D unresolved. Germline loops: CDR1 MNHEY, CDR2 SMNVEV (reference sequence). With 6 bases removed from V and 7 bases from J, the gap between germline ends came to 12 bases. This CDR3 has 13 residues.